This T cell receptor (beta chain) was sequenced during a study of T cell repertoires in cytomegalovirus infection. As for the study in general: HLA-B-restricted CMV epitopes that are well studied, plus recently identified HLA-C-restricted ones, were used by the study.

TCRdb analysed the reads with MiXCR anew, one entry per CDR3 protein. Of approximately 470,000 distinct CDR3 sequences listed, under 55% were seen once; the top ten hold about 41%. The germline V gene encodes CDR1 SGHVS and CDR2 FNYEAQ. Trimming left V 1 base short and J 5 bases short, with 11 bases between. The CDR3 spans 15 residues. Regarding this clonotype: Its antigen remains unidentified.

The chain combines TRBV7-6 with TRBJ1-4; a possible D gene is TRBD1 (5 bases). The clonotype was recovered from a human donor in good health (CMV status not recorded). Some clones in this sample may be carry-over from other donors' samples. The sequencing used cultured PBMCs, collected from culture after CMV antigen stimulation. The chain's CDR3 is CASSLGGGSNEKLFF. The CDR3 region has the DNA TGTGCCAGCAGCTTAGGGGGGGGGTCAAATGAAAAACTGTTTTTT.